This TCR beta chain was observed in a study of cytomegalovirus exposure and HLA in healthy donors. Study-wide results and caveats: Analysis was carried out at a later point, and it linked a missense DCLRE1C variant to TCR beta V- and J-gene trimming.

Germline CDR1 is LNHDA and CDR2 is SQIVND (reference sequence). V was pared by 2 bases and J by 9 bases, with 14 bases between. The CDR3 runs to 14 residues. In the PCR, 60 Vbeta and 13 Jbeta primers were used. Original analysis: Later reanalysis found tens of millions of unique TCR beta chains, around 9.9 million of them shared. Here immunoSEQ multiplex PCR was the method, and the copy in TCRdb shows in-frame clones only, minus some. V and J calls and clone size follow that table, whereas D and trimming were derived from the DNA. The sample lists under 150,000 clones, less than 85% occurring once. A single count supports this clone. Its specificity is not known.

The TCR was taken from a man between 35 and 55 years old in good health and CMV-seronegative. The sample comprised PBMCs. The rearrangement links TRBV19 to TRBJ2-1, with D maybe TRBD2 (6 bases). CDR3 sequence: CASSIWEASSEQFF. CDR3 DNA sequence: TGTGCCAGTAGTATATGGGAGGCGTCTAGTGAGCAGTTCTTC. Filled out from reference TRBV19 and TRBJ2-1, the complete variable domain reads DGGITQSPKYLFRKEGQNVTLSCEQNLNHDAMYWYRQDPGQGLRLIYYSQIVNDFQKGDIAEGYSVSREKKESFPLTVTSAQKNPTAFYLCASSIWEASSEQFFGPGTRLTVL.